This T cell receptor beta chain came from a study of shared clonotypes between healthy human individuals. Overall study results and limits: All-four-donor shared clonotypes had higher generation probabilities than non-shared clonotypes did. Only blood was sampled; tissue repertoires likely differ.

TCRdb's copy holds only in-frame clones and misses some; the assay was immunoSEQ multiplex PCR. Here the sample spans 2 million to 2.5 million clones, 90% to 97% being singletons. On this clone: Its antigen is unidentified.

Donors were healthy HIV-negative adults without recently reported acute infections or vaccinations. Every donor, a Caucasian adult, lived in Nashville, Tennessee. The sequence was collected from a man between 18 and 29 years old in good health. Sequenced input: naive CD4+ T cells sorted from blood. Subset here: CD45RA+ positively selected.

CDR3 in amino acids: CASSVGTGGDQETQYF. The CDR3 nucleotides read TGTGCCAGCAGCGTAGGAACAGGGGGGGACCAAGAGACCCAGTACTTC. V is TRBV9 and J is TRBJ2-5; tentatively, D is TRBD1 (8 bases). The CDR3 has 16 amino acids. With 0 bases removed from V and 0 bases from J, the gap between germline ends came to 12 bases. Germline V lookup: CDR1 SGDLS, CDR2 YYNGEE.